Listed below are T cell receptor beta chains from one sample, sequenced in a study of CD8 T cells in Susac syndrome. From the immunoSEQ multiplex PCR reads, TCRdb called clonotypes with MiXCR, one entry per CDR3 protein. The table lists around 80,000 distinct CDR3 sequences, 93% of them singletons, with around 0.45% in the top ten. Sequenced: CD8+ T cells from PBMCs. The source is a human donor with Susac syndrome. CDR3s include the opening cysteine and the closing phenylalanine or tryptophan. D genes are given only for firm matches. The size field is filled for only some rows; it gives once, few, many or a size class.

clone_size	j_call	v_call	d_call	cdr3_length	cdr3_nt	cdr3_aa
-	TRBJ1-6	TRBV2	TRBD1	14	TGTGCCAGCAGTCTAGACAGGGTAGGATCACCCCTCCACTTT	CASSLDRVGSPLHF
-	TRBJ1-2	TRBV7-9	-	14	TGTGCCAGCAGCTTAGCGGGAGTCACCTATGGCTACACCTTC	CASSLAGVTYGYTF
-	TRBJ2-3	TRBV5-1	TRBD2	19	TGCGCCAGCAGTCTAGCCGGGACTAGCGGGACAACTAGCACAGATACGCAGTATTTT	CASSLAGTSGTTSTDTQYF
-	TRBJ2-7	TRBV29-1	-	14	TGCAGCGTAACCGACAGGAGCGGAACCTACGAGCAGTACTTC	CSVTDRSGTYEQYF
-	TRBJ2-2	TRBV19	-	12	TGTGCCAGTAATCCCGGGACCGGGGAGCTGTTTTTT	CASNPGTGELFF
once	TRBJ2-1	TRBV3-1	TRBD1	15	TGTGCCAGCAGCCGGTCCGGGACAGGGAACAATGAGCAGTTCTTC	CASSRSGTGNNEQFF
once	TRBJ2-7	TRBV25-1	TRBD1	14	TGTGCCAGCAGTGAGGGACAGTACTACTACGAGCAGTACTTC	CASSEGQYYYEQYF
once	TRBJ2-7	TRBV4-2	-	14	TGTGCCAGCAGCCAAGGGACGCTGTCCTACGAGCAGTACTTC	CASSQGTLSYEQYF
-	TRBJ1-1	TRBV11-2	-	12	TGTGCCAGCAGCCAGGACAGCACTGAAGCTTTCTTT	CASSQDSTEAFF
-	TRBJ2-5	TRBV20-1	TRBD2	12	TGCAGGGTAGCGGGGAACGAGGAGACCCAGTACTTC	CRVAGNEETQYF
-	TRBJ2-1	TRBV4-3	-	16	TGCGCCAGCAGCCAAGAGCCTGGGAACTCTTACAATGAGCAGTTCTTC	CASSQEPGNSYNEQFF
-	TRBJ2-3	TRBV4-1	TRBD1	17	TGCGCCAGCAGCCCCTTGCCGGGACAGGGGGCCGGAGATACGCAGTATTTT	CASSPLPGQGAGDTQYF
-	TRBJ2-1	TRBV9	-	15	TGTGCCAGCAGCGTTGGAGTCGATAGTCAGCGTGAGCAGTTCTTC	CASSVGVDSQREQFF
-	TRBJ2-1	TRBV6-5	TRBD1	13	TGTGCCAGCAGAAAGACAGGGGGCAATGAGCAGTTCTTC	CASRKTGGNEQFF